The entry that follows covers one TCR beta chain sequence. From germline, CDR1 is WNHNN and CDR2 SYGVQD (reference sequence). This CDR3 contains 15 residues. V was pared by 7 bases and J by 6 bases, with 12 bases of the junction left unmatched. The data stem from a study of shared clonotypes between healthy human individuals. Everyone who donated was a Caucasian adult who lived in Nashville, Tennessee. This table comes from immunoSEQ multiplex PCR, and its TCRdb copy is limited to in-frame clones, with some not included. The sample contains 2,500,000 or so clones, about 92% of which appear only once. The sequenced sample consisted of naive CD4+ T cells sorted from blood. The sample's subset: CD45RA+ positively selected. This chain joins TRBV10-1 and TRBJ2-1; 7 bases agree with TRBD1. This receptor was identified in a man between 18 and 35 years old in good health. The CDR3: CASNNDRVKGNEQFF. CDR3 coding DNA: TGCGCCAGCAATAACGACAGGGTTAAGGGCAATGAGCAGTTCTTC.